This entry is about one T cell receptor (beta chain). The sample comes from a study of blood T cell repertoires in COVID-19. Study as a whole: Italy, Spain and the United States were the sources of the convalescent and acute COVID-19 samples. The cDNA or gDNA used as material had been derived from T cells, B-cell-depleted T cells, or PBMCs.

The authors' processing: Reference gene primer amplification gave nucleated cell count estimates. Data came from immunoSEQ multiplex PCR; TCRdb stores just in-frame clones and leaves some out. V and J calls plus clone size are reproduced from that table; the DNA served to infer D and trimming. The table records roughly 92,000 clones, 75% to 90% of them present only once. Germline CDR1 and CDR2: SNHLY and FYNNEI. Trimming took 6 bases from V and 0 from J, leaving 8 bases between them. There are 13 residues in the CDR3. The source material was peripheral blood. The rearrangement uses TRBV2 and TRBJ1-2; possible D gene TRBD1, 5 bases. The sequence was obtained from a woman aged 80 or over with active or convalescent COVID-19. The CDR3 spells CASSGTPNYGYTF. Written as DNA, the CDR3 is TGTGCCAGCAGCGGGACTCCTAACTATGGCTACACCTTC.